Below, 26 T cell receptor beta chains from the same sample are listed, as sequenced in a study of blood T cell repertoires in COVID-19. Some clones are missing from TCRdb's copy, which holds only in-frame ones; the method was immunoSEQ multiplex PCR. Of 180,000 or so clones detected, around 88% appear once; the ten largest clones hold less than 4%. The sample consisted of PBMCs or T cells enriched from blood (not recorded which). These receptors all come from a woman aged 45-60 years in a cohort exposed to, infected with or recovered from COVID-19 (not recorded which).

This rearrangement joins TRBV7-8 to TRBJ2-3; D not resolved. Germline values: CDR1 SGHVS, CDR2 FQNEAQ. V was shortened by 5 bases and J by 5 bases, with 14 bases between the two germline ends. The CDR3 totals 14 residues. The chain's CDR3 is CASSRRREKDTQYF. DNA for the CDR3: TGTGCCAGCAGCCGAAGAAGAGAGAAAGATACGCAGTATTTT.

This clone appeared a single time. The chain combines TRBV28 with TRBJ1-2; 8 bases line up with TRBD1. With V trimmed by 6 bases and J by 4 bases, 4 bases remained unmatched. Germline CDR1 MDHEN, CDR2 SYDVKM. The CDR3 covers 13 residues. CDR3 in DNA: TGTGCCAGCAGCCCGGACAGGGTCTATGGCTACACCTTC. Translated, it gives CASSPDRVYGYTF.

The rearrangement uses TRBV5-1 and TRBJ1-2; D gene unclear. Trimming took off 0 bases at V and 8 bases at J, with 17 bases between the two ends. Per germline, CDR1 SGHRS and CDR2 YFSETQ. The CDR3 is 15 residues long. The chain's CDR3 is CASSLDKAAGFGYTF. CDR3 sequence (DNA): TGCGCCAGCAGCTTGGATAAGGCCGCAGGTTTCGGCTACACCTTC.

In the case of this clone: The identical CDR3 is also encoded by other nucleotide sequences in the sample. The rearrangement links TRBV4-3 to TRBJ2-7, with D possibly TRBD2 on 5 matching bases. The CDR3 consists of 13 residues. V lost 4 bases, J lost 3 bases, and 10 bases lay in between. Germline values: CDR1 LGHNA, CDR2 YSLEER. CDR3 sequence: CASSRGRGYEQYF. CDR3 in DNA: TGCGCCAGCAGCCGAGGACGGGGCTACGAGCAGTACTTC.

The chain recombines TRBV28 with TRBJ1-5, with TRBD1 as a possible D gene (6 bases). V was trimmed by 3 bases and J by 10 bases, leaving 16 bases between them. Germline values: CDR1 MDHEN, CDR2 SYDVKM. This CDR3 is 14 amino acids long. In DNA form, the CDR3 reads TGTGCCAGCAGTTTCGTAGGGCAGGGGTTACCCCAGCATTTT. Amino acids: CASSFVGQGLPQHF.

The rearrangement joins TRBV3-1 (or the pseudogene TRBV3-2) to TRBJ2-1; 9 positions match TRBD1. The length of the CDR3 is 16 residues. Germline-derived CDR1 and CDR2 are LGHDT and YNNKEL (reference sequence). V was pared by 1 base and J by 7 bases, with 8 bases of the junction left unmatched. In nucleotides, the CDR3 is TGTGCCAGCAGCCAAGTCGCCCCCGGGACAGGGAATGAGCAGTTCTTC. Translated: CASSQVAPGTGNEQFF.

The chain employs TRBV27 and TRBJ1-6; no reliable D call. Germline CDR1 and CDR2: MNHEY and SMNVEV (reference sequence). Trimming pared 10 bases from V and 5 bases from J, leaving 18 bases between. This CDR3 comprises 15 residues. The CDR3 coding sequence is TGTGCCACCTCCCTCTTCCACAGTAATAATTCACCCCTCCACTTT. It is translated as CATSLFHSNNSPLHF.

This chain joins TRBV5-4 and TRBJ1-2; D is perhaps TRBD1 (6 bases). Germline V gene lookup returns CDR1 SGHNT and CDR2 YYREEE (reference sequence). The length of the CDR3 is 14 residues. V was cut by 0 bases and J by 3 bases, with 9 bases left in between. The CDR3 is CASSLENRDYGYTF. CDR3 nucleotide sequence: TGTGCCAGCAGCTTGGAGAACAGGGACTATGGCTACACCTTC.

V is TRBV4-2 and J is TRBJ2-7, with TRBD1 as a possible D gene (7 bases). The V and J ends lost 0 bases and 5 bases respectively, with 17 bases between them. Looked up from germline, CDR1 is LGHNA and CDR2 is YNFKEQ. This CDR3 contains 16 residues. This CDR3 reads CASSQELAVQGDEQYF. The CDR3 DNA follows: TGTGCCAGCAGCCAAGAATTAGCGGTCCAGGGGGACGAGCAGTACTTC.

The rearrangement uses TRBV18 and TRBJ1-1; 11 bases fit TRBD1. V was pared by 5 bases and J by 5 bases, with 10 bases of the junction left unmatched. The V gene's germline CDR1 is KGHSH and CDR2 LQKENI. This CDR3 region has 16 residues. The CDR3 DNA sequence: TGTGCCAGCTCATCCAAATCGGACAGGGGGCATACTGAAGCTTTCTTT. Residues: CASSSKSDRGHTEAFF.

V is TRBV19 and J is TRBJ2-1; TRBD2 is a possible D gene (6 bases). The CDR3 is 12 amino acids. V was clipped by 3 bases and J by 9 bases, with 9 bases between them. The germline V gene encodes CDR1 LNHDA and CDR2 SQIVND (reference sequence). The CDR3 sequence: CASSIGGTEQFF. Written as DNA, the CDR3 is TGTGCCAGTAGTATCGGAGGGACTGAGCAGTTCTTC.

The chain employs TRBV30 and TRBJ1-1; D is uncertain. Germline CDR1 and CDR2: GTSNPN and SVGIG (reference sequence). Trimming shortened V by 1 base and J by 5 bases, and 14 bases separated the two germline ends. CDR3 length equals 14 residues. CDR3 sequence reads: CAWSASIRETEAFF. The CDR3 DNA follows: TGTGCCTGGAGTGCAAGCATTAGAGAAACTGAAGCTTTCTTT.

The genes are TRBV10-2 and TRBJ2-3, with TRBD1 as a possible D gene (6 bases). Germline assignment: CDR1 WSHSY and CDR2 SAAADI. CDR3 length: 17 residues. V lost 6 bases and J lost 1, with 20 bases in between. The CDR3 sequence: CASRDWTVFSGTDTQYF. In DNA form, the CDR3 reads TGCGCCAGCAGAGACTGGACAGTTTTCTCTGGCACAGATACGCAGTATTTT.

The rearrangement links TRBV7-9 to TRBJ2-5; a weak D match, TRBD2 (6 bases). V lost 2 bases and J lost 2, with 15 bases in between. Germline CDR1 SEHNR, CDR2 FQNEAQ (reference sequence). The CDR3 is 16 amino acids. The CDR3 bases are TGTGCCAGCAGCTTAACCTACCGGGACTTACAAGAGACCCAGTACTTC. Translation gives CASSLTYRDLQETQYF.

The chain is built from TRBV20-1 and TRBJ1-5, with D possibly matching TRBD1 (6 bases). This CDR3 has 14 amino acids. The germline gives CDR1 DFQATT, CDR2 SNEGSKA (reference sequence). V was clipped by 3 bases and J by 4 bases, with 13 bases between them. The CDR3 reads CSASYGQLNQPQHF. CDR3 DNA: TGCAGTGCTAGTTACGGACAGCTGAATCAGCCCCAGCATTTT.

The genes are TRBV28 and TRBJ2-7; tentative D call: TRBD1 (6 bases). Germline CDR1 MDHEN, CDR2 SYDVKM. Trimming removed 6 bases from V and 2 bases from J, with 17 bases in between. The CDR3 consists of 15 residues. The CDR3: CASSTPDRYTYEQYF. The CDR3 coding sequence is TGTGCCAGCAGCACCCCAGACAGGTATACCTACGAGCAGTACTTC.

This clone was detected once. CDR3 DNA sequence: TGTGCCATCGATGGCGGGAAGGAAGAGACCCAGTACTTC. Residues: CAIDGGKEETQYF. This chain connects TRBV5-4 to TRBJ2-5; tentative D call: TRBD2 (6 bases). Trimming stripped 9 bases from V and 3 bases from J, with 15 bases between. The CDR3 is 13 amino acids. The germline CDR1 and CDR2 sequences are SGHNT and YYREEE (reference sequence).

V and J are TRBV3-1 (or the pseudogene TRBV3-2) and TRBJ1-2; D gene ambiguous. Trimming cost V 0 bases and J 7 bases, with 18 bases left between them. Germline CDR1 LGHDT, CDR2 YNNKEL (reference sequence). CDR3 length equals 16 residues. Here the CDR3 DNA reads TGTGCCAGCAGCCAAGATAGTTTCCGTGCGGGATTTGGCTACACCTTC. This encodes CASSQDSFRAGFGYTF.

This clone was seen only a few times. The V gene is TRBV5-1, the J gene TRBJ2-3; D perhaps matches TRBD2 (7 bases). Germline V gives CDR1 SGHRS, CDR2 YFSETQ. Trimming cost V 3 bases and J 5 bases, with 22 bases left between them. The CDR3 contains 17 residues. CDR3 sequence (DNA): TGCGCCAGCAGCTCATCCCCCCTTGGGGGGGCTGTAGATACGCAGTATTTT. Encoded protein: CASSSSPLGGAVDTQYF. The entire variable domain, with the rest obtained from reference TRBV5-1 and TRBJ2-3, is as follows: KAGVTQTPRYLIKTRGQQVTLSCSPISGHRSVSWYQQTPGQGLQFLFEYFSETQRNKGNFPGRFSGRQFSNSRSEMNVSTLELGDSALYLCASSSSPLGGAVDTQYFGPGTRLTVL.

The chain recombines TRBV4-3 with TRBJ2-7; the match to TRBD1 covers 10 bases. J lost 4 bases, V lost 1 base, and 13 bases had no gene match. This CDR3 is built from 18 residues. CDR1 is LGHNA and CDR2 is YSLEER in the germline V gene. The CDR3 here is CASSQVPHSGTGAYEQYF. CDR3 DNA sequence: TGCGCCAGCAGCCAAGTACCACACAGCGGGACAGGGGCTTACGAGCAGTACTTC.

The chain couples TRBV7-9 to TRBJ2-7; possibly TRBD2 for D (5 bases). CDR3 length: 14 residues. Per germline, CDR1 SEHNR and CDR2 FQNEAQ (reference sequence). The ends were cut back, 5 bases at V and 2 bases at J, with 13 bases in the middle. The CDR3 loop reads CASSLDLNTYEQYF. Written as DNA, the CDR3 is TGTGCCAGCAGCCTGGACTTAAATACCTACGAGCAGTACTTC.

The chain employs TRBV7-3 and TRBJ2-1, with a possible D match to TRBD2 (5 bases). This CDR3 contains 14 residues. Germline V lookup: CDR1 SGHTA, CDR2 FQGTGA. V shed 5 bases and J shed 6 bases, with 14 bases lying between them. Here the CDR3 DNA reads TGTGCCAGCAGCCCCGGACTGGCCCCCAATGAGCAGTTCTTC. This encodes CASSPGLAPNEQFF.

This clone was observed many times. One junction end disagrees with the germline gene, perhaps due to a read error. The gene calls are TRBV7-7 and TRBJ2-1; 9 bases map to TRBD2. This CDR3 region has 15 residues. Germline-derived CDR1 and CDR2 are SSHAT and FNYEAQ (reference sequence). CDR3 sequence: CASSPGLAGVHEQFF. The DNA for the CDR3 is TGTGCTAGCAGCCCGGGGTTAGCGGGAGTCCATGAGCAGTTCTTC.

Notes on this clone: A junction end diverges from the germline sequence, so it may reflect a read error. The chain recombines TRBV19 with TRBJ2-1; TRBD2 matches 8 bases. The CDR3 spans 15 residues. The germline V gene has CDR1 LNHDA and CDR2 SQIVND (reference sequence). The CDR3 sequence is CASSIAAGDWNEQFF. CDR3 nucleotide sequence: TGTGCCAGTAGCATAGCAGCGGGAGATTGGAATGAGCAGTTCTTC.

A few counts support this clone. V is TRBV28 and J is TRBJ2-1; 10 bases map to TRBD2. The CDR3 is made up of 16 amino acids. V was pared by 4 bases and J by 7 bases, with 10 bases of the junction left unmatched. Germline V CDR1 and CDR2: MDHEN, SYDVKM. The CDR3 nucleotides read TGTGCCAGCAGTTCGCAAAAAAAGCGGGGGGGTAATGAGCAGTTCTTC. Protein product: CASSSQKKRGGNEQFF.

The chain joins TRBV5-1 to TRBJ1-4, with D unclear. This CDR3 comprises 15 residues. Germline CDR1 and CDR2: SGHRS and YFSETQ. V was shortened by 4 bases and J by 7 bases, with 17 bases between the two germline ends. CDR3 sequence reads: CASSAGALMAEKLFF. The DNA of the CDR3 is TGCGCCAGCAGCGCCGGAGCTTTAATGGCTGAAAAACTGTTTTTT.